Listed here is a single T cell receptor beta chain. The data stem from a study of T-cell memory formation after mild COVID-19. The CDR3 runs to 16 residues. Trimming took 8 bases from V and 2 from J, leaving 20 bases between them. The V gene's germline CDR1 is ENHRY and CDR2 SYGVKD. Using its own MiXCR run on the 5' RACE reads, TCRdb lists one record per CDR3 protein. The data hold about 190,000 distinct CDR3 sequences, with about 16% observed a single time. The clonotype comes from an adult woman who had mild COVID-19 (a few samples of this study predate the infection). Cell type and time point are not known. Sequenced material: PBMCs or a T cell subset sorted from them (not recorded which). J is TRBJ2-3 and V is TRBV10-3; D perhaps matches TRBD2 (7 bases). CDR3 coding DNA: TGTGCCATCGAGGCCAGGGCGGGGGCCGACACAGATACGCAGTATTTT. Translated, it gives CAIEARAGADTDTQYF.